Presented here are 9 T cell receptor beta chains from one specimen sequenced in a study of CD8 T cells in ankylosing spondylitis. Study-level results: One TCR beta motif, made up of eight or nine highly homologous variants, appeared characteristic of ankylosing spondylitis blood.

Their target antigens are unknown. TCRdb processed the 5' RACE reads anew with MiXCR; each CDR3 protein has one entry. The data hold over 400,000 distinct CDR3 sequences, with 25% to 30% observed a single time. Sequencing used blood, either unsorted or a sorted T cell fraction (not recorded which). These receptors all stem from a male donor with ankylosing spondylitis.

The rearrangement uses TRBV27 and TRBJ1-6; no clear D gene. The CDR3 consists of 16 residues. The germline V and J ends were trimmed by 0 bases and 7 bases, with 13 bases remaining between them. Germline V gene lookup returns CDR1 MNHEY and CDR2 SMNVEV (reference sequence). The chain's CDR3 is CASSLSGDPRNSPLHF. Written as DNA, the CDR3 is TGTGCCAGCAGTTTATCCGGAGACCCGCGAAATTCACCCCTCCACTTT.

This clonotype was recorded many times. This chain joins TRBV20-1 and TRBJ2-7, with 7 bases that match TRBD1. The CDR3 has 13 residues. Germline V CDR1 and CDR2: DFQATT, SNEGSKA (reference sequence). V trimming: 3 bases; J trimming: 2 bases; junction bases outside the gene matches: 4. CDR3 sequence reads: CSASQGQTYEQYV. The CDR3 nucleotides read TGCAGTGCTAGTCAGGGACAGACCTACGAGCAGTACGTC.

DNA of the CDR3: TGTGCCACCAGCAGGGGGCTAGCGGGGTCGGGTTACGAGCAGTACTTC. This codes for CATSRGLAGSGYEQYF. This sequence joins TRBV15 and TRBJ2-7; 9 bases fit TRBD2. The CDR3 loop spans 16 amino acids. With 3 bases clipped from V and 4 bases from J, the junction kept 10 bases outside the gene matches. Germline-derived CDR1 and CDR2 are LNHNV and YYDKDF (reference sequence).

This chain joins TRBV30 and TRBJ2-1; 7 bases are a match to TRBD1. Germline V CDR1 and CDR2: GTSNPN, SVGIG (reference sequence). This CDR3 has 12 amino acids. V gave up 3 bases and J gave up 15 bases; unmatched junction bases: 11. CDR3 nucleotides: TGTGCCTGGAGAGACACCGGGACAGCCCGGTTCTTC. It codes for CAWRDTGTARFF.

The CDR3 nucleotides are TGTGCCAGCAGACTGGGGAGCAACGCAGATACGCAGTATTTT. This translates into CASRLGSNADTQYF. The V call is TRBV27, the J call TRBJ2-3; D might be TRBD2 (5 bases). V lost 6 bases and J 4 bases, leaving 14 bases between the germline ends. The CDR3 extends over 14 amino acids. Per germline, CDR1 MNHEY and CDR2 SMNVEV (reference sequence).

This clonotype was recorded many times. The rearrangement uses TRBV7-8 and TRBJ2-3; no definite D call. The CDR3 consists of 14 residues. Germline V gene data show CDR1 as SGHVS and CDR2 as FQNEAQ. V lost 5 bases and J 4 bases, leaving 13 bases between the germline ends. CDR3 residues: CASSLEIFPDTQYF. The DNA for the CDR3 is TGTGCCAGCAGCCTCGAGATATTCCCAGATACGCAGTATTTT.

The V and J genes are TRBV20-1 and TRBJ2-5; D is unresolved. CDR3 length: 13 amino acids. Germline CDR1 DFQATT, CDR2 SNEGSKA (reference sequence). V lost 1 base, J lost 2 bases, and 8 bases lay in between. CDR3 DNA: TGCAGTGCTAGAGTTGTGGGGCAAGAGACCCAGTACTTC. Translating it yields CSARVVGQETQYF.

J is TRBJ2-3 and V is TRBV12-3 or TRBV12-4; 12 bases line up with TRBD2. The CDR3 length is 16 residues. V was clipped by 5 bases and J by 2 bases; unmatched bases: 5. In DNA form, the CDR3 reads TGTGCCAGCAGTCACACTAGCGGGAGGTTCACAGATACGCAGTATTTT. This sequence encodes CASSHTSGRFTDTQYF.

CDR3 amino acids: CASSRPGWHNEQFF. CDR3 nucleotide sequence: TGTGCCAGCAGCCGCCCTGGGTGGCACAATGAGCAGTTCTTC. The genes are TRBV3-1 and TRBJ2-1, with D unresolved. Germline CDR1 reads LGHDT; CDR2 reads YNNKEL (reference sequence). The CDR3 totals 14 residues. Trimming removed 4 bases at V and 5 bases at J, with 12 bases between.